This T cell receptor (beta chain) was obtained from a study of shared T cell receptors in the human thymus. Germline loops: CDR1 SNHLY, CDR2 FYNNEI. Trimming shortened V by 5 bases and J by 5 bases, and 23 bases separated the two germline ends. The CDR3 consists of 17 residues. This table comes from immunoSEQ multiplex PCR, and its TCRdb copy is limited to in-frame clones, with some not included. The repertoire holds approximately 580,000 clones, with 70% to 80% as singletons. This sample also appeared in a second study, on human thymus T cells. That source notes: Resections from corrective heart surgery provided thymus tissue. Thymic repertoires from unrelated individuals overlapped highly, related research reported.

The origin of this receptor is a boy under two years old with a congenital heart defect. The chain carries TRBV2 and TRBJ2-3, with TRBD2 as a possible D gene (6 bases). Sequenced: thymocytes. This chain's CDR3 is CASSSLVLGGARDTQYF. The DNA for the CDR3 is TGTGCCAGCAGTTCCCTGGTGTTGGGCGGGGCAAGAGATACGCAGTATTTT.